The 10 T cell receptor beta chains below come from one sample, sequenced in a study of cytotoxic CD8 clonotypes in ibrutinib-treated CLL. The assay was immunoSEQ multiplex PCR, and TCRdb's table has in-frame clones only and misses some. The sample comprises some 70,000 clones, roughly nine tenths of which are singletons, and around 3.1% rests with the top ten. This specimen was PBMCs, taken after 12 months of ibrutinib treatment. All receptors derive from a human donor with chronic lymphocytic leukemia.

This chain joins TRBV19 and TRBJ2-1; perhaps TRBD1 as D (6 bases). CDR1 is LNHDA and CDR2 is SQIVND in the germline V gene (reference sequence). This CDR3 comprises 11 residues. With 5 bases removed from V and 15 bases from J, the gap between germline ends came to 14 bases. Written as DNA, the CDR3 is TGTGCCAGTAGTCAAAGGGGGAGAAGGTTCTTC. This codes for CASSQRGRRFF.

This clone was picked up one time. The rearrangement uses TRBV6-6 and TRBJ2-5; a weak D match, TRBD2 (7 bases). CDR1 MNHNY and CDR2 SVGAGI come from the germline V gene (reference sequence). The CDR3 loop spans 16 amino acids. Trimming stripped 0 bases from V and 0 bases from J, with 11 bases between. As DNA, the CDR3 is TGTGCCAGCAGTTACTCGGGAGGGGGGAACCAAGAGACCCAGTACTTC. This sequence encodes CASSYSGGGNQETQYF.

In this sample, this clone turned up a few times. CDR3 nucleotide sequence: TGCGCCAGCAGTGAGCACAGGGCTTCGGGTGGCTACACCTTC. It specifies CASSEHRASGGYTF. This rearrangement joins TRBV10-1 to TRBJ1-2; D might be TRBD1 (6 bases). V was shortened by 2 bases and J by 7 bases, with 14 bases between the two germline ends. This CDR3 contains 14 residues. Germline V CDR1 and CDR2: WNHNN, SYGVQD (reference sequence).

The chain couples TRBV4-1 to TRBJ2-1, with TRBD2 matching 10 bases. Germline-derived CDR1 and CDR2 are MGHRA and YSYEKL. The CDR3 consists of 15 residues. V lost 1 base, J lost 4 bases, and 1 base stayed unmatched. The CDR3 loop is CASSQASGSYNEQFF. The CDR3 nucleotides read TGCGCCAGCAGCCAAGCTAGCGGGAGTTACAATGAGCAGTTCTTC.

CDR3 in DNA: TGTGCCTGGAGTGTAGGGTCCGAGGGGGAGCTGTTTTTT. This encodes CAWSVGSEGELFF. The chain employs TRBV30 and TRBJ2-2; D call uncertain. Germline V gene sequence: CDR1 GTSNPN, CDR2 SVGIG (reference sequence). V dropped 0 bases and J dropped 8 bases, with 10 bases sitting between them. This CDR3 has 13 residues.

CDR3 in DNA: TGCGCCAGCAGCCACACCCGTACCGGGGAGCTGTTTTTT. This gives the protein CASSHTRTGELFF. The rearrangement links TRBV4-1 to TRBJ2-2; D gene unclear. Germline V CDR1 and CDR2: MGHRA, YSYEKL. Trimming left V 3 bases short and J 5 bases short, with 7 bases between. The CDR3 length is 13 residues.

This chain uses TRBV6-6 with TRBJ1-1, with D possibly being TRBD1 (5 bases). The V and J ends lost 1 base and 6 bases respectively, with 6 bases between them. CDR3 size: 12 residues. CDR1 is MNHNY, CDR2 SVGAGI, per germline (reference sequence). The CDR3, as DNA: TGTGCCAGCAGTTACTGGGGGGCTGAAGCTTTCTTT. Its translation: CASSYWGAEAFF.

The chain combines TRBV28 with TRBJ1-1, with D unclear. The length of the CDR3 is 11 residues. Germline V gives CDR1 MDHEN, CDR2 SYDVKM. Trimming cost V 6 bases and J 3 bases, with 5 bases left between them. CDR3 region: CASSVDTEAFF. The DNA for the CDR3 is TGTGCCAGCAGCGTGGACACTGAAGCTTTCTTT.

The chain is built from TRBV4-2 and TRBJ1-2; a weak D match, TRBD1 (6 bases). CDR1 and CDR2 (germline): LGHNA, YNFKEQ. V lost 2 bases and J lost 4, with 14 bases in between. The CDR3 covers 15 residues. CDR3 DNA sequence: TGTGCCAGCAGCCAACAGGGGCGGGAAGGCTATGGCTACACCTTC. Its translation is CASSQQGREGYGYTF.

V is TRBV4-1 and J is TRBJ1-1; D unresolved. CDR1 is MGHRA and CDR2 is YSYEKL in the germline V gene. Trimming took off 0 bases at V and 3 bases at J, with 14 bases between the two ends. The CDR3 has 16 residues. CDR3 sequence reads: CASSQDGPSFDTEAFF. CDR3 sequence (DNA): TGCGCCAGCAGCCAAGATGGGCCGAGTTTCGACACTGAAGCTTTCTTT.